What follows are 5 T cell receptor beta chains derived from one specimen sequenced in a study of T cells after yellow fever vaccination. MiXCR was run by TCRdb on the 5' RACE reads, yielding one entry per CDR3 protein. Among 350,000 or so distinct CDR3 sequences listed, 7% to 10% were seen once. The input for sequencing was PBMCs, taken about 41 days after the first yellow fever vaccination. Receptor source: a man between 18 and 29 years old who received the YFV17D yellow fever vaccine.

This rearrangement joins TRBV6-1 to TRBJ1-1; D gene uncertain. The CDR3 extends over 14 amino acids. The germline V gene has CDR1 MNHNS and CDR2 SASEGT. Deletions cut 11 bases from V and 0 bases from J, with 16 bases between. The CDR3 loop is CAVQLGPLNTEAFF. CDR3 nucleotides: TGTGCCGTACAATTAGGGCCACTGAACACTGAAGCTTTCTTT.

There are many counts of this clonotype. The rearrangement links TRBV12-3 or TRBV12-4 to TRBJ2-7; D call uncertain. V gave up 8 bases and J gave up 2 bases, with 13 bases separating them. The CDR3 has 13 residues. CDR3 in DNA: TGTGCCAGCGGGCTCGGAGTCACCTACGAGCAGTACTTC. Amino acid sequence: CASGLGVTYEQYF.

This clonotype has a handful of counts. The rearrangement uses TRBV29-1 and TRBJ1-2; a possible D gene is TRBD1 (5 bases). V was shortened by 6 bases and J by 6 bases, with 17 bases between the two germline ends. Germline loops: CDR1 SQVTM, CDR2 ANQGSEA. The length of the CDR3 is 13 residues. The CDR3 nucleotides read TGCAGCGTCCAACTACCCGGGACGGATGGCTACACCTTC. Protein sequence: CSVQLPGTDGYTF.

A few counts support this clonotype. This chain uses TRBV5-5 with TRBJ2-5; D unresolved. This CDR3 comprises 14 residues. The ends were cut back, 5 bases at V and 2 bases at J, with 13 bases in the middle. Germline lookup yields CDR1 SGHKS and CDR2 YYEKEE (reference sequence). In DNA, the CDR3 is TGTGCCAGCAGGGTGTCTTCTACGCAAGAGACCCAGTACTTC. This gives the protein CASRVSSTQETQYF.

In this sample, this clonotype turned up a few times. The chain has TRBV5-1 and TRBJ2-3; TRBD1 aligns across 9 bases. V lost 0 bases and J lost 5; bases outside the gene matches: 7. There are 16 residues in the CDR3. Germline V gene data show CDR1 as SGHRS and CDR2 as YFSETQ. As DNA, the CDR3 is TGCGCCAGCAGCTTGGCCGTGGGACAGGGTGGAGATACGCAGTATTTT. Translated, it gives CASSLAVGQGGDTQYF.